The rows below give T cell receptor beta chains drawn from one sample of a study of control samples from healthy donors and cancer patients. Here immunoSEQ multiplex PCR was the method, and the copy in TCRdb shows in-frame clones only, minus some. The repertoire holds over 200,000 clones, with over 70% as singletons. Material: PBMCs. The receptors stem from a woman in her sixties with lung cancer. CDR3s include the opening cysteine and the closing phenylalanine or tryptophan. Each record gives: clone size, V gene, J gene, D gene, CDR3 length, CDR3 DNA, CDR3 protein. The D gene is left open where the match is weak. Rows may omit the clone size; those that give it use once, few, many or a size class.

>NA|TRBV5-6|TRBJ2-5|TRBD1|15
TGTGCCAGCAGACGGACAGGGGGTACAGAAGAGACCCAGTACTTC
CASRRTGGTEETQYF
>NA|TRBV11-3|TRBJ2-7|TRBD2|15
TGTGCCAGCAGCTTTGGCGGGGGGGAGACCTACGAGCAGTACTTC
CASSFGGGETYEQYF
>NA|TRBV7-2|TRBJ2-3|NA|12
TGTGCCAGCAGCTTAGGATCATACGCCCAGTATTTT
CASSLGSYAQYF
>NA|TRBV5-1|TRBJ2-3|NA|15
TGCGCCAGCAGCTTAACGACCCAACACACAGATACGCAGTATTTT
CASSLTTQHTDTQYF
>NA|TRBV28|TRBJ2-3|TRBD2|12
TGTGCCAGCGGGGACTACACAGATACGCAGTATTTT
CASGDYTDTQYF
>NA|TRBV25-1|TRBJ2-1|NA|13
TGTGCCAGCAGTCGACTAGTCTTAGGGGAGCAGTTCTTC
CASSRLVLGEQFF
>NA|TRBV25-1|TRBJ2-3|NA|16
TGTGCCAGCAGTAAACAGGAGCTAGCTAGCACAGATACGCAGTATTTT
CASSKQELASTDTQYF
>NA|TRBV24-1|TRBJ2-1|TRBD1|16
TGTGCCACCAGCCCCACCGGGACAGGGAATTCTTATGAGCAGTTCTTC
CATSPTGTGNSYEQFF
>NA|TRBV5-1|TRBJ1-4|TRBD1|20
TGCGCCAGCAGCCACCCCGTTCCGGGACAGGGAACCCCTTCCGGCGAAAAACTGTTTTTT
CASSHPVPGQGTPSGEKLFF
>NA|TRBV6-5|TRBJ2-7|NA|15
TGTGCCAGCAGTCCCCCTGTGGGGGTTAAGAACGAGCAGTACTTC
CASSPPVGVKNEQYF
>NA|TRBV2|TRBJ2-5|NA|13
TGTGCCAGCAGTTCTTCCAGGGTAGAGACCCAGTACTTC
CASSSSRVETQYF
>NA|TRBV19|TRBJ2-1|TRBD2|16
TGTGCCAGTAGTATGAGGTGGGCGGGAGGGCCTAATGAGCAGTTCTTC
CASSMRWAGGPNEQFF
>few|TRBV2|TRBJ1-6|TRBD1|15
TGTGCCAGCAGTGAAGCAAGGGGGCTCAATTCACCCCTCCACTTT
CASSEARGLNSPLHF
>NA|TRBV14|TRBJ1-4|TRBD1|14
TGTGCCAGCAGCCGGACGACAGGGTTTGAAAAACTGTTTTTT
CASSRTTGFEKLFF
>NA|TRBV24-1|TRBJ2-1|TRBD2|17
TGTGCCACCAGTGAACCTATAGCGGGAAGCACCTACAATGAGCAGTTCTTC
CATSEPIAGSTYNEQFF